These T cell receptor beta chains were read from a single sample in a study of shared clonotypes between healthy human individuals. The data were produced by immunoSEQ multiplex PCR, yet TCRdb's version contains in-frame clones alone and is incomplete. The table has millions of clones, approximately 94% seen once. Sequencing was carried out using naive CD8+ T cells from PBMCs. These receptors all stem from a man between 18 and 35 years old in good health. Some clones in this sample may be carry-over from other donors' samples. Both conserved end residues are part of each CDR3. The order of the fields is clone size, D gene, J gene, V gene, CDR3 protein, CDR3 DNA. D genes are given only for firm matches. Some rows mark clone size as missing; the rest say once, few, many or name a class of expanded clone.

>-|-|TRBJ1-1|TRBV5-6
CASSLTENTEAFF
TGTGCCAGCAGCTTAACAGAGAACACTGAAGCTTTCTTT
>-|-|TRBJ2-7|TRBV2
CASSEGSDRYSYEQYF
TGTGCCAGCAGTGAAGGGTCGGACCGATACTCCTACGAGCAGTACTTC
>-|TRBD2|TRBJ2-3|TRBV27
CASTGLAGKPAQYF
TGTGCCAGCACGGGACTAGCGGGAAAACCGGCGCAGTATTTT
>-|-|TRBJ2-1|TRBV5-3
CARIGTPPYTSYNEQFF
TGTGCCAGAATTGGGACTCCGCCTTACACCTCCTACAATGAGCAGTTCTTC
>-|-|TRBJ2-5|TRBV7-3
CASSLRGETQYF
TGTGCCAGCAGCTTAAGGGGAGAGACCCAGTACTTC
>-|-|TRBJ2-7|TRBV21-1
CASSKGKTGQTASGRQYF
TGTGCCAGCAGCAAGGGTAAGACTGGACAGACCGCTAGCGGCAGGCAGTACTTC
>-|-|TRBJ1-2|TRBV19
CASSIDPSSGGGYTF
TGTGCCAGTAGTATAGATCCTTCGTCCGGAGGGGGCTACACCTTC
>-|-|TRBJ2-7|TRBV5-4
CASSLGGAAYEQYF
TGTGCCAGCAGCTTGGGCGGGGCGGCCTACGAGCAGTACTTC
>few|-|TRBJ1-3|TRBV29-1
CSVEGVSGNTIYF
TGCAGCGTTGAAGGCGTCTCTGGAAACACCATATATTTT
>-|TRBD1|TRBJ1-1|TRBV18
CASSPGTVTEAFF
TGTGCCAGCTCACCAGGGACAGTCACTGAAGCTTTCTTT
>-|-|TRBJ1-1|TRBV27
CASSPLGGAEAFF
TGTGCCAGCAGTCCTCTCGGGGGAGCTGAAGCTTTCTTT
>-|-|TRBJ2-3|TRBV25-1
CASSEGGSDTQYF
TGTGCCAGCAGTGAAGGCGGTTCAGATACGCAGTATTTT
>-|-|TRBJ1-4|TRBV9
CASSVGGGNEKLFF
TGTGCCAGCAGCGTAGGCGGGGGTAATGAAAAACTGTTTTTT
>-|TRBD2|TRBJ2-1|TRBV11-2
CASSIRTSGVIYNEQFF
TGTGCCAGCAGCATTCGGACTAGCGGGGTCATATACAATGAGCAGTTCTTC
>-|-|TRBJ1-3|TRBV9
CASSPGTNTIYF
TGTGCCAGCAGCCCCGGCACAAACACCATATATTTT
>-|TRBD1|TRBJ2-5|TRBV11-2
CASSRQGRKETQYF
TGTGCCAGCAGCCGACAGGGTCGAAAAGAGACCCAGTACTTC
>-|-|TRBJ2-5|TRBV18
CASSPPAPGETQYF
TGTGCCAGCTCACCACCGGCCCCCGGGGAGACCCAGTACTTC
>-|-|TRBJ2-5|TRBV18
CASSPPAQPGEYF
TGTGCCAGCTCACCACCTGCACAGCCCGGGGAGTACTTC